This note documents a single T cell receptor (beta chain) sequence. Its specificity is not known. TCRdb re-analysed the RT-PCR reads in MiXCR, keeping a single row per CDR3 protein. The sample lists more than 550,000 distinct CDR3 sequences, 12% seen once, with around 9.6% in the top ten. In germline, CDR1 is SGHRS, CDR2 YFSETQ. V dropped 4 bases and J dropped 3 bases, with 17 bases sitting between them. The CDR3 has 15 amino acids. The data belong to a study of response to subunit inactivated influenza vaccine. The study's findings and limits: Each seasonal influenza vaccination recruits few new T cells, the authors suggested.

The TCR comes from a man aged 50 or older who received an inactivated influenza vaccine. The V gene is TRBV5-1, the J gene TRBJ2-7; D could derive from TRBD1 or TRBD2 (5 bases each). The sample consisted of PBMCs from blood, taken on the day of vaccination. The CDR3 DNA reads as TGCGCCAGCAGCCAGACCGCCGGGACCGGCTACGAGCAGTACTTC. Translating gives CASSQTAGTGYEQYF.